These 5 T cell receptor delta chains came from one sample sequenced in a study of gamma delta lymphoproliferative disorders and STAT genes. TCRdb re-processed the multiplex PCR reads using CATT. The sample records 650 to 850 delta-chain clones, 1.4% to 1.5% being singletons. Sequencing used genomic DNA taken from PBMCs of patients and controls. Sequencing used blood. The receptor set was obtained from a human donor in good health.

Remarks on this clone: Translating this DNA gives a protein that differs at residue 20 from the TCRdb one, which belongs to a much larger clone; a read error is likely, and the protein shown is this translation. The rearrangement links TRDV2 to TRDJ1, with 11 bases identical to TRDD3. Germline values: CDR1 GEAIGNYY, CDR2 EKD. There are 22 residues in the CDR3. CDR3 region: CACDTSSLSAYWGIEDGGKPIF. For the CDR3, the DNA is TGTGCCTGTGACACCTCGAGCCTTTCGGCGTACTGGGGGATAGAGGACGGGGGTAAACCCATCTTT.

About this clone itself: The protein that TCRdb holds for this DNA derives from a much larger clone and differs from the translated DNA at residue 15, which likely indicates a read error; the protein shown here is translated from the DNA. The V and J genes are TRDV2 and TRDJ2, with 8 nucleotides matching TRDD3. CDR1 is GEAIGNYY and CDR2 is EKD in the germline V gene. The CDR3 loop spans 20 amino acids. CDR3 nucleotides: TGTGCCTGTGACAGGGTGGGGTTGGGGGATCCCAAAGCTTTGGCAGCACAACTCTTCTTT. It codes for CACDRVGLGDPKALAAQLFF.

This clone was detected only a few times. A read error likely explains this, since a far larger clone differs by one base. The same CDR3 also results from other DNA sequences found in this sample. The chain recombines TRDV1 with TRDJ1, with TRDD3 as a possible D gene (5 bases). CDR1 is TSWWSYY, CDR2 QGS, per germline. This CDR3 spans 20 amino acids. This CDR3 reads CALGELSTGTNPRYTDKLIF. CDR3 nucleotides: TGTGCCCTTGGGGAACTTTCCACTGGCACTAACCCTAGGTACACCGATAAACTCATCTTT.

This clone is medium-sized by share. A single base is all that separates this from a far larger clone, so a read error is likely. Other DNA sequences in this specimen translate into the identical CDR3. V gene TRDV1 combines with J gene TRDJ1, with a weak D call TRDD3 (10 bases). Germline V gene lookup returns CDR1 TSWWSYY and CDR2 QGS. CDR3 size: 20 residues. The CDR3 DNA is TGTGCCCTTGGGAAGGCCTTCCTACGTTCTGGGGGATATCTATCCGATAAACTCATCTTT. This translates into CALGKAFLRSGGYLSDKLIF.

In its sample, this clone was seen a few times. This DNA translates differently at residue 9 from the TCRdb protein, which is that of a much larger clone; a read error is likely, and the protein shown is the DNA's own translation. The chain is built from TRDV1 and TRDJ1; 13 bases match TRDD3. This CDR3 contains 15 residues. CDR1 and CDR2 (germline): TSWWSYY, QGS. J was trimmed by 0 bases and V by 9 bases; bases with no gene match: 4. The CDR3 sequence is CALLTGGYDTDKLIF. CDR3 coding DNA: TGTGCTCTGCTTACTGGGGGATACGACACCGATAAACTCATCTTT.